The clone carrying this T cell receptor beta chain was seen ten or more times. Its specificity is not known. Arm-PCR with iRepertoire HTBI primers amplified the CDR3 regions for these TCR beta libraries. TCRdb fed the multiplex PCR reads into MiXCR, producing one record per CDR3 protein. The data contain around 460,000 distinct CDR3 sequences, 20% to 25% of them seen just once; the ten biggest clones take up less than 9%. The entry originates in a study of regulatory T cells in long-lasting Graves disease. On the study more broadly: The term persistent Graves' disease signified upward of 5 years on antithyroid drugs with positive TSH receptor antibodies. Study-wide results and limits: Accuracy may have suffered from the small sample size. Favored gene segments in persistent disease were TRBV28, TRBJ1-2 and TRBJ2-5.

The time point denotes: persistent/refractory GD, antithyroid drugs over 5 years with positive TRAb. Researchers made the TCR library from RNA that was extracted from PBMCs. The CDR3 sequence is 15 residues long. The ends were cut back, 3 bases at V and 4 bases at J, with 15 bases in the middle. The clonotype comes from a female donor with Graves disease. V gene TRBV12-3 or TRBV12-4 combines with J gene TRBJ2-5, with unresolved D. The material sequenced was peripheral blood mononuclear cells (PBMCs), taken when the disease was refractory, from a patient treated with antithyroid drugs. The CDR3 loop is CASSFGPPPVETQYF. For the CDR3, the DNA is TGTGCCAGCAGTTTCGGGCCCCCCCCGGTAGAGACCCAGTACTTC.